This TCR beta chain was sequenced during a study of blood T cell repertoires in COVID-19. Background on the study: The United States, Italy and Spain supplied acute and convalescent COVID-19 samples. T cells, B-cell-depleted T cells, or PBMCs supplied cDNA or gDNA.

This CDR3 is built from 15 residues. Per the germline V gene, CDR1 is LGHNA and CDR2 is YSLEER. Trimming removed 4 bases at V and 1 base at J, with 12 bases between. Profiling relied on immunoSEQ multiplex PCR, and the TCRdb table lists in-frame clones only, not all of them. The profile shows approximately 72,000 clones, more than 70% of them singletons. This chain joins TRBV4-3 and TRBJ2-3; the D is unclear. Sequencing was performed on peripheral blood. The source is a woman of 80 years or more with active or convalescent COVID-19. The CDR3 region is CASSPSPPGTDTQYF. CDR3 coding DNA: TGCGCCAGCAGCCCTTCTCCCCCTGGCACAGATACGCAGTATTTT.